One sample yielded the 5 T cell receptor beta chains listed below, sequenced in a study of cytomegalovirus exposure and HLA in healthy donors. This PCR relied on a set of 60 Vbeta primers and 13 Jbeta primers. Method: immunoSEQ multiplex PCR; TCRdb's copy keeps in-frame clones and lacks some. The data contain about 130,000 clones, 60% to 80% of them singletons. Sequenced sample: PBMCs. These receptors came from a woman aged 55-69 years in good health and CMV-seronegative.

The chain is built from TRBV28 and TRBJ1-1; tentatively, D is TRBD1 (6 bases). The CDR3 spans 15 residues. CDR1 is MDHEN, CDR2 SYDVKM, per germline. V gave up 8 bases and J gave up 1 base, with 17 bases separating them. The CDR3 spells CASSLGPGENTEAFF. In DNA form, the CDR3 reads TGTGCCAGCTCCCTTGGGCCAGGGGAGAACACTGAAGCTTTCTTT.

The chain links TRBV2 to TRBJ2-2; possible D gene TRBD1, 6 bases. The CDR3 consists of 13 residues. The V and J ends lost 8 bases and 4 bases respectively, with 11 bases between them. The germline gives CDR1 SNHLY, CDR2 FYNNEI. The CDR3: CASRTGPTGELFF. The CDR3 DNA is TGTGCCAGCCGAACAGGGCCCACCGGGGAGCTGTTTTTT.

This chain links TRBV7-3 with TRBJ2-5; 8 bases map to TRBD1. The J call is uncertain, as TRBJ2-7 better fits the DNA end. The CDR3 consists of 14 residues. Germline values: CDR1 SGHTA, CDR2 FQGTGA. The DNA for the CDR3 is TGTGCCAGCAGCTCAGGACAGGGTTGGTACGAGCAGTACTTC. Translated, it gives CASSSGQGWYEQYF.

The CDR3 sequence: CASGLEMDIYSGNTIYF. CDR3 in DNA: TGTGCTAGTGGTTTGGAAATGGACATCTACTCTGGAAACACCATATATTTT. The rearrangement links TRBV12-5 to TRBJ1-3; weak D call: TRBD1 (5 bases). V gave up 1 base and J gave up 0 bases, with 13 bases separating them. The CDR3 contains 17 residues. Germline CDR1 LGHNT, CDR2 FRNRAP.

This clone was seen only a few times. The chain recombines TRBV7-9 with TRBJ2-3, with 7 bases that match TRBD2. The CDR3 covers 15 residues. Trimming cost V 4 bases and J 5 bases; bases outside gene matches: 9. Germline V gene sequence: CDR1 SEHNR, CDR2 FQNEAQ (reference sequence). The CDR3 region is CASSWLGGKEDTQYF. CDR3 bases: TGTGCCAGCAGCTGGCTGGGGGGGAAAGAAGATACGCAGTATTTT.